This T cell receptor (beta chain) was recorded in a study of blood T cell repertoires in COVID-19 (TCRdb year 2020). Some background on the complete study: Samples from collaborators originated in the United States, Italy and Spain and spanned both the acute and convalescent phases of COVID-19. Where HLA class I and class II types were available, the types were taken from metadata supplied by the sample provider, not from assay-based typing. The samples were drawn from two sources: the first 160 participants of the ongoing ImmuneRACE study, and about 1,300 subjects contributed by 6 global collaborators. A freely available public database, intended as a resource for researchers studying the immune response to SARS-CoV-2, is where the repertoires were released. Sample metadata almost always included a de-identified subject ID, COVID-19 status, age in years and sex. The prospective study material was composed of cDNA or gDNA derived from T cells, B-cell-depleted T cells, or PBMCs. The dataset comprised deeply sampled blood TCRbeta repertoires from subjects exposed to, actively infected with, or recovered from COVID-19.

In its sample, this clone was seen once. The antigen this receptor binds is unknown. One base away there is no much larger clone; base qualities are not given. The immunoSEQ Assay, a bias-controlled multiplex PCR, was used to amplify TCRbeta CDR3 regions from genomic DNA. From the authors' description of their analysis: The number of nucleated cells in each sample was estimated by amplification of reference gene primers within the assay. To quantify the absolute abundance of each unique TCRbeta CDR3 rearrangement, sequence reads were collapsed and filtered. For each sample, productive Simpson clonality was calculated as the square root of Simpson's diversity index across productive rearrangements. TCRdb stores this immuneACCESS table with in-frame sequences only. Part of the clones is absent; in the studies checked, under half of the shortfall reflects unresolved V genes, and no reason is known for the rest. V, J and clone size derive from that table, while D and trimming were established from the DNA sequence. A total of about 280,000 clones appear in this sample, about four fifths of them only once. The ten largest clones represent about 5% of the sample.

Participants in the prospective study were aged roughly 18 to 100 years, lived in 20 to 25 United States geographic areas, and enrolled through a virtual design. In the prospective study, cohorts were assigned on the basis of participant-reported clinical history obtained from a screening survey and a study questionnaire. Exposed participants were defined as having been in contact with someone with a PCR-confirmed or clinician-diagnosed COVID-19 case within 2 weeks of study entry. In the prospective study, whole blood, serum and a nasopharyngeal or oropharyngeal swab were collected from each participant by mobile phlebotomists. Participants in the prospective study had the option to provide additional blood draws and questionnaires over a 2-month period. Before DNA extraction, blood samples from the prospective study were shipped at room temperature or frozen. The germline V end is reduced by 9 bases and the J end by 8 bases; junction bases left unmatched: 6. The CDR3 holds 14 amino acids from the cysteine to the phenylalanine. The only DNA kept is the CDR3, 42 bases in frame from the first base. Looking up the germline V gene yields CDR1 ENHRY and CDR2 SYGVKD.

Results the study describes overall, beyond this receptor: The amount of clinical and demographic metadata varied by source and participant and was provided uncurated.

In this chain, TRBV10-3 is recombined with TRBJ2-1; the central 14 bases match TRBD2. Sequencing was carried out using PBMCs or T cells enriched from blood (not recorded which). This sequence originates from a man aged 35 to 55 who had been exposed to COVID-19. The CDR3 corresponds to CAIGLAGGNDEQFF. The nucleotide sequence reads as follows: TGTGCCATAGGACTAGCGGGAGGCAACGATGAGCAGTTCTTC.